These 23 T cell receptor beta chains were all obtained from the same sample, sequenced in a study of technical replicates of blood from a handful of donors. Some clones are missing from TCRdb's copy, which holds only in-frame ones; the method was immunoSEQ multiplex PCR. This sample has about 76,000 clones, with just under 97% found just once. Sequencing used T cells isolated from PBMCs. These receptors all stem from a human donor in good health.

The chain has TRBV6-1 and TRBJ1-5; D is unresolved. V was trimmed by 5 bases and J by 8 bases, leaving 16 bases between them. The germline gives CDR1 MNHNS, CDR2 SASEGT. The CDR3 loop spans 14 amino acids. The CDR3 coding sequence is TGTGCCAGCAGTTCCCTGGGCCACGCCGAGCCCCAGCATTTT. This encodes CASSSLGHAEPQHF.

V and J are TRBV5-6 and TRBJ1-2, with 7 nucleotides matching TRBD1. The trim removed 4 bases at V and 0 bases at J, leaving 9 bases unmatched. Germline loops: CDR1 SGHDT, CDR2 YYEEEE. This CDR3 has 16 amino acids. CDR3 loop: CASSARRGKANYGYTF. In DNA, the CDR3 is TGTGCCAGCAGCGCGCGCAGGGGGAAGGCTAACTATGGCTACACCTTC.

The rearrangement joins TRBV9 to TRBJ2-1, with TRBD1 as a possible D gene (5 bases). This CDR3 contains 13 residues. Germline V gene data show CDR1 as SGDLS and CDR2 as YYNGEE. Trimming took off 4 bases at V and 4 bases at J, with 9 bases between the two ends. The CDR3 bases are TGTGCCAGCAGCCAGCAGGGTTACAATGAGCAGTTCTTC. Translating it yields CASSQQGYNEQFF.

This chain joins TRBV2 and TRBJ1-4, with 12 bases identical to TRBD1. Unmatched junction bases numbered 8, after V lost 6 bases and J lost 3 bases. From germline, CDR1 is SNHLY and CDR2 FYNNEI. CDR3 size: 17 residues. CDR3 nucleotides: TGTGCCAGCAGCGCCTCGGGACAGGGGGCGGCTAATGAAAAACTGTTTTTT. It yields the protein CASSASGQGAANEKLFF.

As DNA, the CDR3 is TGCGCCAGCAGTCTAGAGGGAGGCCCCTACAATGAGCAGTTCTTC. Its translation: CASSLEGGPYNEQFF. The V gene is TRBV10-2, the J gene TRBJ2-1; possible D gene TRBD2, 6 bases. V shed 5 bases and J shed 2 bases, with 13 bases lying between them. The CDR3 consists of 15 residues. From germline, CDR1 is WSHSY and CDR2 SAAADI.

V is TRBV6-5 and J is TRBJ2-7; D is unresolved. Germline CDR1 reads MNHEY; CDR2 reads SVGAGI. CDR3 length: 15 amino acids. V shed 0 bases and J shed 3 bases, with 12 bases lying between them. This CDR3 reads CASSYSGESGYEQYF. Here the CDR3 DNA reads TGTGCCAGCAGTTACTCAGGAGAATCTGGCTACGAGCAGTACTTC.

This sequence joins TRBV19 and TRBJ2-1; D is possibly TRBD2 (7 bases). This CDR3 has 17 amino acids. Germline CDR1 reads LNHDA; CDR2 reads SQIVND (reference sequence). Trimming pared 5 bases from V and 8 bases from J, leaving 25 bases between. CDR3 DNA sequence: TGTGCCAGTAGTCCGCGTATAGGACTAGGGGGAATCGATGAGCAGTTCTTC. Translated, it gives CASSPRIGLGGIDEQFF.

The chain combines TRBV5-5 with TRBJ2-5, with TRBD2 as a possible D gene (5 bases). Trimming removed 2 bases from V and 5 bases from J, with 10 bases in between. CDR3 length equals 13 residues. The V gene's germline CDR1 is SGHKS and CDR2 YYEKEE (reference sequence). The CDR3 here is CASSFGSEETQYF. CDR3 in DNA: TGTGCCAGCAGCTTTGGGAGCGAGGAGACCCAGTACTTC. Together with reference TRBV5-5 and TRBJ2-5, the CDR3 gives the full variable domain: DAGVTQSPTHLIKTRGQQVTLRCSPISGHKSVSWYQQVLGQGPQFIFQYYEKEERGRGNFPDRFSARQFPNYSSELNVNALLLGDSALYLCASSFGSEETQYFGPGTRLLVL.

The CDR3: CASNQATSGGYQETQYF. The CDR3 DNA sequence: TGTGCCAGCAACCAGGCGACTAGCGGGGGGTACCAAGAGACCCAGTACTTC. V usage is TRBV28 and J usage is TRBJ2-5; the match to TRBD2 covers 13 bases. CDR3 length: 17 amino acids. Germline CDR1 reads MDHEN; CDR2 reads SYDVKM. The V segment lost 7 bases and the J segment 0 bases; nucleotides outside the gene matches: 8.

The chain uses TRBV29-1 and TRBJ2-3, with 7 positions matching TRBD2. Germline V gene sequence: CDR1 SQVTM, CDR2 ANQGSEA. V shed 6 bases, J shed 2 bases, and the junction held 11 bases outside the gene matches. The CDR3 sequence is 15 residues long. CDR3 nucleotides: TGCAGCGTCGACAGTTCACTAGCGTTCACAGATACGCAGTATTTT. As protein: CSVDSSLAFTDTQYF.

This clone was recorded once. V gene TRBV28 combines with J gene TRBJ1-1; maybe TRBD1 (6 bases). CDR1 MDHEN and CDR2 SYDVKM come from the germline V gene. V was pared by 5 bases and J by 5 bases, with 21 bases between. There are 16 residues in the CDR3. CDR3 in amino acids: CASSTPGRGWGTEAFF. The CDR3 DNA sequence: TGTGCCAGCAGTACACCAGGCAGGGGTTGGGGGACTGAAGCTTTCTTT.

CDR3 coding DNA: TGTGCCAGCAGTTACGGGGACAGGGCGAACACTGAAGCTTTCTTT. Translating gives CASSYGDRANTEAFF. The V and J genes are TRBV6-5 and TRBJ1-1; 9 nucleotides agree with TRBD1. Germline CDR1 and CDR2: MNHEY and SVGAGI. CDR3 size: 15 residues. The J segment lost 1 base and the V segment lost 2 bases, leaving 2 bases of the junction unmatched.

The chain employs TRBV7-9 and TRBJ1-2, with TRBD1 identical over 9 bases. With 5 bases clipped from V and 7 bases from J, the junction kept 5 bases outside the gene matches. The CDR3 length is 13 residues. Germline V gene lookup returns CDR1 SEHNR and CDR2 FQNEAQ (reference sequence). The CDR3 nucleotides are TGTGCCAGCAGCAGACAGGGGGACGGTGGCTACACCTTC. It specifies CASSRQGDGGYTF.

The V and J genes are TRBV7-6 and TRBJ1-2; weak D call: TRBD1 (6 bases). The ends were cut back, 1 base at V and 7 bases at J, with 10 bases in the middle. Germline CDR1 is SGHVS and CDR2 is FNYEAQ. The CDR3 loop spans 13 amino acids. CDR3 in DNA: TGTGCCAGCAGCTTAGTGGGGACAACTGGCTACACCTTC. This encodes CASSLVGTTGYTF.

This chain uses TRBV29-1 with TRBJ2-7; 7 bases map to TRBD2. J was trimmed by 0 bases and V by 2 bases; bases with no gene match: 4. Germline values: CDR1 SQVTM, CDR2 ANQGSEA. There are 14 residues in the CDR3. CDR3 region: CSVESASGSYEQYF. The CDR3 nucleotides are TGCAGCGTTGAAAGTGCTAGCGGCTCCTACGAGCAGTACTTC.

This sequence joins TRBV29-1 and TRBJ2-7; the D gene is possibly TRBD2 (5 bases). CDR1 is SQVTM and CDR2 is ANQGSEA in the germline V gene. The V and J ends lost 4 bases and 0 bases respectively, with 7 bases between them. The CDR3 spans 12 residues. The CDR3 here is CSVAGSSYEQYF. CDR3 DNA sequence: TGCAGCGTTGCGGGGAGCTCCTACGAGCAGTACTTC.

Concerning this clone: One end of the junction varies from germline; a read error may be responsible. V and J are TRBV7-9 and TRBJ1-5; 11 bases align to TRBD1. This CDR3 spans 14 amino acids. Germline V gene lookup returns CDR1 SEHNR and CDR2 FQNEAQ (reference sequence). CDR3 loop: CASSEGQGDQTQHF. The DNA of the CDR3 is TGTGCCAGCAGCGAGGGACAGGGGGATCAGACCCAGCATTTT.

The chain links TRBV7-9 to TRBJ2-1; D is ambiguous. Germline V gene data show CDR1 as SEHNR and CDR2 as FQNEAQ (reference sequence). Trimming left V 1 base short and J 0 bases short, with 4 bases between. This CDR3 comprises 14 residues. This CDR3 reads CASSLVSSYNEQFF. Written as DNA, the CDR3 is TGTGCCAGCAGCTTAGTGAGCTCCTACAATGAGCAGTTCTTC.

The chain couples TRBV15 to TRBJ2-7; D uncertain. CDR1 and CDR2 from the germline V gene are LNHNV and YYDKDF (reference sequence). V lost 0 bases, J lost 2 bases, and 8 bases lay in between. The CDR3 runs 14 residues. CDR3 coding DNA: TGTGCCACCAGCAGAGATGAGAAAGCCTACGAGCAGTACTTC. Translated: CATSRDEKAYEQYF. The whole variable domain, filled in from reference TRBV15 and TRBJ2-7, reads DAMVIQNPRYQVTQFGKPVTLSCSQTLNHNVMYWYQQKSSQAPKLLFHYYDKDFNNEADTPDNFQSRRPNTSFCFLDIRSPGLGDTAMYLCATSRDEKAYEQYFGPGTRLTVT.

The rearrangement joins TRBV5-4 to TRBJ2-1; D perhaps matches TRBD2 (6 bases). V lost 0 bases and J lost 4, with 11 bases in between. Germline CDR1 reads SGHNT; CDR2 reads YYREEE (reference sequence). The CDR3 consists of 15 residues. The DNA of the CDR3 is TGTGCCAGCAGCTTGGACAGGACTACATACAATGAGCAGTTCTTC. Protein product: CASSLDRTTYNEQFF.

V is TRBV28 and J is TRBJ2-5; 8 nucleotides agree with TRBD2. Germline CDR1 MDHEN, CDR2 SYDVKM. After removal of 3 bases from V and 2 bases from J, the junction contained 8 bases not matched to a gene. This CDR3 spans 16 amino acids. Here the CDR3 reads CASSLLLAGLQETQYF. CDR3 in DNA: TGTGCCAGCAGTTTGCTCCTAGCGGGCCTGCAAGAGACCCAGTACTTC.

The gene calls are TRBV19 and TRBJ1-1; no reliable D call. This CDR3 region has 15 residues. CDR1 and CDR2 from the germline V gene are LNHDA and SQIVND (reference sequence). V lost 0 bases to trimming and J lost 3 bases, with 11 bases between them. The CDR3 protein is CASSIDLSGHTEAFF. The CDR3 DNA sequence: TGTGCCAGTAGTATAGATCTGAGCGGGCACACTGAAGCTTTCTTT.

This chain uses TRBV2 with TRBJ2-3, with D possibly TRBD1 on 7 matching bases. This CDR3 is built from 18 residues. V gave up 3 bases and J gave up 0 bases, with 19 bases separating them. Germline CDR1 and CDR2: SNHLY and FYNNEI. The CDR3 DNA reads TGTGCCAGCAGTGATTGGGCAGGGGGGTTTCCTAGCACAGATACGCAGTATTTT. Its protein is CASSDWAGGFPSTDTQYF. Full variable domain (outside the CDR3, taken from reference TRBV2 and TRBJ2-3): EPEVTQTPSHQVTQMGQEVILRCVPISNHLYFYWYRQILGQKVEFLVSFYNNEISEKSEIFDDQFSVERPDGSNFTLKIRSTKLEDSAMYFCASSDWAGGFPSTDTQYFGPGTRLTVL.